This T cell receptor (beta chain) was sequenced for a study of T cells and Merkel cell carcinoma outcomes. Notes on the study in general: In Merkel cell carcinoma, repertoire and T-cell density reportedly predicted outcomes.

The CDR3 has 14 residues. The germline V gene has CDR1 MNHEY and CDR2 SMNVEV (reference sequence). V gave up 8 bases and J gave up 5 bases, with 18 bases separating them. Using immunoSEQ multiplex PCR, the repertoire was profiled, and TCRdb retains in-frame clones only, with some absent. This repertoire shows some 6,100 clones, 70% to 85% found once; its top ten account for 5.9%. A word on this clone: Its specificity is not known.

The sample was tumor tissue from Merkel cell carcinoma. J is TRBJ1-1 and V is TRBV27, with D unclear. The source of this sequence is a human donor with Merkel cell carcinoma. The CDR3 nucleotides read TGTGCCAGCTACAAGGAAGGGTTGGGAACTGAAGCTTTCTTT. Amino acid sequence: CASYKEGLGTEAFF.